This TCR beta chain came from a study of beta chain features in type 1 diabetes. Overall study: No patient-donor differences in age, gender, total cells or subset yield.

All of the isolated RNA was reverse transcribed, so expressed TCRB transcripts were sequenced. Using immunoSEQ multiplex PCR, the repertoire was profiled, and TCRdb retains in-frame clones only, with some absent. The top ten hold 0.095% to 0.15% of the sample, which has 600,000 to 700,000 clones, roughly an eighth seen once. The ends were cut back, 3 bases at V and 7 bases at J, with 12 bases in the middle. This CDR3 has 14 amino acids. From germline, CDR1 is MDHEN and CDR2 SYDVKM. Worth noting for this clone: Its antigen remains unidentified.

Findings of the study overall: The study found moderately but significantly shorter TCRB CDR3s in all four CD4+ subsets of Type 1 diabetes patients. Within the patient group, naive, central memory and Treg TCRB repertoires appeared more similar to each other than within healthy donors.

The chain combines TRBV28 with TRBJ1-4; tentative D call: TRBD1 (5 bases). Sequencing input: naive CD4+ T cells from blood. The clonotype was recovered from a young man with type 1 diabetes. The DNA for the CDR3 is TGTGCCAGCAGTTTTTGGGGCGGTGGTGAAAAACTGTTTTTT. Translated, it gives CASSFWGGGEKLFF.